One TCR beta chain is described in this entry. This record comes from a study of radiotherapy plus CTLA-4 blockade in lung cancer. Study at large: Objective responses arose in roughly 17% of patients, and around 30% experienced disease control.

Generated by immunoSEQ multiplex PCR, the TCRdb table keeps only in-frame clones and is missing some. The sample lists tens of thousands of clones; 70% to 75% were seen once. The CDR3 length is 14 residues. J was trimmed by 2 bases and V by 6 bases; bases with no gene match: 6. Germline CDR1 is ENHRY and CDR2 is SYGVKD. The sequence came from a human donor with non-small cell lung cancer whose response to radiotherapy plus ipilimumab could not be evaluated. The chain combines TRBV10-3 with TRBJ2-7, with TRBD2 identical over 8 bases. Sequenced here: peripheral blood, sampled from a patient treated with radiotherapy plus ipilimumab. The CDR3 coding sequence is TGTGCCATCAGCGCCGGACTAGCCACCTACGAGCAGTACTTC. Its translation is CAISAGLATYEQYF.